A selection of T cell receptor beta chains follows, all from one sample in a study of blood T cell repertoires in COVID-19. The assay was immunoSEQ multiplex PCR, and TCRdb's table has in-frame clones only and misses some. Seen here are some 250,000 clones, more than 75% observed once, and the top ten hold 2.5% to 3.5%. The specimen sequenced was PBMCs or T cells enriched from blood (not recorded which). These receptors all stem from a woman in her thirties or forties with acute COVID-19. The CDR3 runs from the conserved cysteine through the conserved F or W. Each record gives: clone size, V gene, CDR3 protein. Some rows have no size entry. The others give once, few or many, or a class for an expanded clone.

NA | TRBV19 | CASSIVIRAEGGYTF
NA | TRBV23-1 | CASSQSKPRDRGNTGELFF
NA | TRBV2 | CASSDGQNLINEQFF
NA | TRBV30 | CAWSPLRAGGTGNTIYF
NA | TRBV19 | CASSIATGGKQFF
NA | TRBV18 | CASSEQRSGNTIYF
NA | TRBV5-8 | CASSLEDRVNNEQFF
NA | TRBV10-2 | CASSESREVPSTDTQYF
NA | TRBV11-2 | CASSLGQRSSYEQYF
NA | TRBV24-1 | CATSGGAFRQPGTSPSSYNEQFF
NA | TRBV2 | CASRDRGGYTF
NA | TRBV19 | CASSLRDRGIGYTF
once | TRBV10-3 | CAIPTGTSGSYTGELFF
NA | TRBV27 | CASGSKYNSPLHF
NA | TRBV13 | CASSSGATSYEQYF
NA | TRBV10-1 | CASSERGYYNEQFF
NA | TRBV19 | CASRGLAGGYYEQYF
NA | TRBV5-6 | CASSLGVSEAFF
NA | TRBV27 | CASRSDRGGNSPLHF
NA | TRBV19 | CASSIAGGTEAFF
NA | TRBV2 | CASSVPGGTYNEQFF
NA | TRBV19 | CASSKAGGPYEQYF
NA | TRBV15 | CATSRDSILGETQYF
few | TRBV16 | CASSRPGTSNEQFF
NA | TRBV28 | CASSFETGEQYF
NA | TRBV9 | CASSVGGEGEAFF
once | TRBV5-4 | CASSPTTYNEQFF
NA | TRBV12-3/TRBV12-4 | CASSPQDRPGYTF
NA | TRBV18 | CASSPPGTGGYGYTF
NA | TRBV27 | CASRPGGYQETQYF
once | TRBV11-3 | CASSPLRDSYNEQFF
few | TRBV6-4 | CASSDSRQGAVRVGYTF
NA | TRBV5-1 | CASSLDTGSHYGYTF
NA | TRBV19 | CASSRGGYGYTF
NA | TRBV27 | CASSIYPGLAGGGDEQFF
NA | TRBV9 | CASSVGLAGPGGEQYF
NA | TRBV20-1 | CSASRLAGGSVEQFF
NA | TRBV9 | CASSVTGTSEYEQYF
NA | TRBV7-9 | CASSSTGIYGYTF
NA | TRBV30 | CAWSGGSGDRNIQYF
NA | TRBV12-3/TRBV12-4 | CASSPYTGELFF
NA | TRBV7-9 | CASSPGTRPARELFF
NA | TRBV14 | CASSQQQGGVAFF
NA | TRBV7-9 | CASSLDLTDTQYF
NA | TRBV10-3 | CAISVSLDVGEQYF
NA | TRBV18 | CASSPAGSYEQYF
NA | TRBV9 | CASSPFLSGGSDNEQFF
once | TRBV4-2 | CASSPGVSALIATEAFF
NA | TRBV24-1 | CATSDSGLAGVYEQYF
NA | TRBV5-1 | CASDPTGNYGYTF
NA | TRBV5-1 | CASSLSSGSRTDTQYF